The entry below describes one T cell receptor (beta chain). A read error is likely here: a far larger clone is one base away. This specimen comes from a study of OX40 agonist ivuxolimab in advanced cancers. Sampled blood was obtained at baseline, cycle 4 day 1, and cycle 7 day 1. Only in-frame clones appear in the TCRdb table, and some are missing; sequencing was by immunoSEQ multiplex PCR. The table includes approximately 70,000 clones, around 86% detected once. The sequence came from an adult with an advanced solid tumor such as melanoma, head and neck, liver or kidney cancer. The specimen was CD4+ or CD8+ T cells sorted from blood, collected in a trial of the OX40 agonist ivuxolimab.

CDR3 in amino acids: CASSLEGQGPNIQYF. Here the CDR3 DNA reads TGTGCCAGCAGCTTGGAAGGTCAGGGACCCAACATTCAGTACTTC. The chain joins TRBV5-4 to TRBJ2-4, with D perhaps assigned TRBD1 or TRBD2 (5 bases each). Per germline, CDR1 SGHNT and CDR2 YYREEE (reference sequence). The V gene lost 0 bases and the J gene lost 7 bases, with 14 bases spanning the gap. The CDR3 covers 15 residues. The variable domain in full, with the rest retrieved from reference TRBV5-4 and TRBJ2-4, is ETGVTQSPTHLIKTRGQQVTLRCSSQSGHNTVSWYQQALGQGPQFIFQYYREEENGRGNFPPRFSGLQFPNYSSELNVNALELDDSALYLCASSLEGQGPNIQYFGAGTRLSVL.